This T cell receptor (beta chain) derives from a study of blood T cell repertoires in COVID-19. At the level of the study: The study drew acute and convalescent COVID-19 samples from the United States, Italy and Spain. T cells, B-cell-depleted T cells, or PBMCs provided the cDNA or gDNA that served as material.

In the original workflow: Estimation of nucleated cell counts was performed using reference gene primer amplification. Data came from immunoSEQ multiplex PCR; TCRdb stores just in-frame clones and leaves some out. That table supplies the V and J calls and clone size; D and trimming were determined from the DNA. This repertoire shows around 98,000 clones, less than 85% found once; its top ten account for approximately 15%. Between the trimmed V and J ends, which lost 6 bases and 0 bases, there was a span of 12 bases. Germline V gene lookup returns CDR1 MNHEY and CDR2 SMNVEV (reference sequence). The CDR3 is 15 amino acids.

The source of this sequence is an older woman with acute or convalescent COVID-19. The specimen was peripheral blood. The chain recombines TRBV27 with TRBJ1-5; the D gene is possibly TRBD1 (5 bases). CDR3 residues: CASRLTENSNQPQHF. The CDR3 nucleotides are TGTGCCAGCAGACTGACAGAAAATAGCAATCAGCCCCAGCATTTT.